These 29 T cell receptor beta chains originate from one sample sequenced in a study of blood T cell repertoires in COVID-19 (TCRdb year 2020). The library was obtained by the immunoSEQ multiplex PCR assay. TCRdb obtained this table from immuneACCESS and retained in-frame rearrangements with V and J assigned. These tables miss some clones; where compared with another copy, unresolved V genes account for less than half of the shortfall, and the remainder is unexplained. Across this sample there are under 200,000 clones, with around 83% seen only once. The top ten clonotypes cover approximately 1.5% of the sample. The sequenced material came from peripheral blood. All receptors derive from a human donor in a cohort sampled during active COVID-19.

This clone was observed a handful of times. CDR3: CAISRTGASSYEQYF. In nucleotides, the CDR3 is TGTGCCATCAGTCGGACAGGGGCCAGCTCCTACGAGCAGTACTTC. J is TRBJ2-7 and V is TRBV10-3; 9 nucleotides agree with TRBD1. J gave up 0 bases and V 5 bases, and 5 bases lay outside the gene matches. Per the germline V gene, CDR1 is ENHRY and CDR2 is SYGVKD. The CDR3 is 15 amino acids.

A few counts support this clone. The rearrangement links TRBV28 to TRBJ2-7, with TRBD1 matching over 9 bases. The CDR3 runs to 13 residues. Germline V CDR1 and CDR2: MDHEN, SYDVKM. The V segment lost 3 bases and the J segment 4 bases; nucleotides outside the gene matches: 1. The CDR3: CASSLTGGYEQYF. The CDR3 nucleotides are TGTGCCAGCAGTTTGACAGGGGGGTACGAGCAGTACTTC.

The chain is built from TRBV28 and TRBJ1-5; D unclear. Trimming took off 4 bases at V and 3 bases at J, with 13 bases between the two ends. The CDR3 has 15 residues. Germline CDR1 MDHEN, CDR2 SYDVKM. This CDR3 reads CASSYSGIDNQPQHF. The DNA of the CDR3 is TGTGCCAGCAGTTATTCGGGTATTGACAATCAGCCCCAGCATTTT.

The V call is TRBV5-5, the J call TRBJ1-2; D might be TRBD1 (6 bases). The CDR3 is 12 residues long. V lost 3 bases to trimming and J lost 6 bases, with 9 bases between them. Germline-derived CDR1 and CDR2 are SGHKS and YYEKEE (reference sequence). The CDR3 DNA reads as TGTGCCAGCAGCTACAGGGTAGATGGCTACACCTTC. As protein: CASSYRVDGYTF.

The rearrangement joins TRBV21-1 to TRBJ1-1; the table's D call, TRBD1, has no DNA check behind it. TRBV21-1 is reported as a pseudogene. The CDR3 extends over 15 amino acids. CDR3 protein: CASSTVDSLNTEAFF. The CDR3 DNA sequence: TGTGCCAGCAGTACCGTGGACAGCCTGAACACTGAAGCTTTCTTT.

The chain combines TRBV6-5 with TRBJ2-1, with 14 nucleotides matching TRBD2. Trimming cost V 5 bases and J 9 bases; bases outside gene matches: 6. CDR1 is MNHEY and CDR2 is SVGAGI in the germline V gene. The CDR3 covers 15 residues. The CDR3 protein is CASSQTSGGALEQFF. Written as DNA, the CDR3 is TGTGCCAGCAGTCAGACTAGCGGGGGGGCCCTTGAGCAGTTCTTC.

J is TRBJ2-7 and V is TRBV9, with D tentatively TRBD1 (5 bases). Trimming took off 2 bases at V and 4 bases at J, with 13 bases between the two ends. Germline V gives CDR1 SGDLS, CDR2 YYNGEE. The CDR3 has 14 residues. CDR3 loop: CASSVEGELYEQYF. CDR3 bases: TGTGCCAGCAGCGTGGAAGGGGAATTATACGAGCAGTACTTC.

CDR3 region: CASSAGVGLYEQYF. In nucleotides, the CDR3 is TGTGCCAGCAGCGCGGGAGTCGGTTTATACGAGCAGTACTTC. The chain uses TRBV11-2 and TRBJ2-7, with 7 bases matching TRBD2. Per the germline V gene, CDR1 is SGHAT and CDR2 is FQNNGV. V lost 5 bases to trimming and J lost 4 bases; unmatched junction nucleotides: 8. This CDR3 region has 14 residues.

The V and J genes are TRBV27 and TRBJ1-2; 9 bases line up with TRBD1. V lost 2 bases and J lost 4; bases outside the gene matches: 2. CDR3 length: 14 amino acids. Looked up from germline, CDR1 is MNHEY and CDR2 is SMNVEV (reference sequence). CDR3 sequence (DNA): TGTGCCAGCAGTTTAGGGACAGGGCTCTATGGCTACACCTTC. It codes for CASSLGTGLYGYTF.

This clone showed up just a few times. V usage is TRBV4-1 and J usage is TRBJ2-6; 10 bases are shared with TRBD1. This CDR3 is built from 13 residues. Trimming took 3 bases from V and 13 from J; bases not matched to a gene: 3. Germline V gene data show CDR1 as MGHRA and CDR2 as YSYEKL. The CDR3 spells CASSQPDRGVLTF. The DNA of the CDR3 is TGCGCCAGCAGCCAGCCGGACAGGGGGGTCCTGACTTTC.

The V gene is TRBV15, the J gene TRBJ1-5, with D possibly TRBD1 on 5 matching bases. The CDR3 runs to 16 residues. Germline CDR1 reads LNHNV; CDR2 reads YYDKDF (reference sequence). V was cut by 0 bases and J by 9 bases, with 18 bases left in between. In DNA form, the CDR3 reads TGTGCCACCAGCAGAGATTTGAAGGGGTCAGGAGCGCCCCAGCATTTT. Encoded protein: CATSRDLKGSGAPQHF.

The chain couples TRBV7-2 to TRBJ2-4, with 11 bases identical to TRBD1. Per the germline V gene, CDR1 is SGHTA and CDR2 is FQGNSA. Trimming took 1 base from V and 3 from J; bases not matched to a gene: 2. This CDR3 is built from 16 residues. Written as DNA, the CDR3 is TGTGCCAGCAGCTTAGGGACAGGGGGCCACAAAAACATTCAGTACTTC. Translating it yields CASSLGTGGHKNIQYF.

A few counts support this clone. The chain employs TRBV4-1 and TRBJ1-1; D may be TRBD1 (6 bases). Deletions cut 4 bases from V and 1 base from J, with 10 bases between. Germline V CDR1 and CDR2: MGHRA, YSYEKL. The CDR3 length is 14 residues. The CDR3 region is CASSPGAPNTEAFF. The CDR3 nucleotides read TGCGCCAGCAGCCCAGGGGCCCCGAACACTGAAGCTTTCTTT.

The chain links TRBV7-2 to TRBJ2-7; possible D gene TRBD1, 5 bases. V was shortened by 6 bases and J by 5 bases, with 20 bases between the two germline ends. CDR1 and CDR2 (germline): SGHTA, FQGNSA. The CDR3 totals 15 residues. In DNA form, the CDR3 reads TGTGCCAGCAGTTACCGCTCAGGGTTACGCGACGAGCAGTACTTC. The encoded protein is CASSYRSGLRDEQYF.

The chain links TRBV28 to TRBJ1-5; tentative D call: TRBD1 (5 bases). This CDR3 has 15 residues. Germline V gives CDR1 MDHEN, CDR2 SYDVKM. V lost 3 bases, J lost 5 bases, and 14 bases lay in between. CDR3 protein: CASSFPTEADQPQHF. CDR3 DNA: TGTGCCAGCAGTTTCCCGACAGAAGCAGATCAGCCCCAGCATTTT.

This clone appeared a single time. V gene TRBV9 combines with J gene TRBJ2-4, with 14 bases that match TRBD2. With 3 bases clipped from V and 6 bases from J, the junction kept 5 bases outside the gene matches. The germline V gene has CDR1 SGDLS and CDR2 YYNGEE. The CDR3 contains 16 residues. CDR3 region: CASSARTSGGLNIQYF. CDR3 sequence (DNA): TGTGCCAGCAGCGCCCGGACTAGCGGGGGGCTAAACATTCAGTACTTC.

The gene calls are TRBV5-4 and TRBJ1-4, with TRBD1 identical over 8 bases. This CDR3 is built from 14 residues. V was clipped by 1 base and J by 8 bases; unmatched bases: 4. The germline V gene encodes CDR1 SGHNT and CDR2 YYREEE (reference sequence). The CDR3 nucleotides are TGTGCCAGCAGCTTGCAGGGGGCGGTAGAAAAACTGTTTTTT. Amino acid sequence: CASSLQGAVEKLFF.

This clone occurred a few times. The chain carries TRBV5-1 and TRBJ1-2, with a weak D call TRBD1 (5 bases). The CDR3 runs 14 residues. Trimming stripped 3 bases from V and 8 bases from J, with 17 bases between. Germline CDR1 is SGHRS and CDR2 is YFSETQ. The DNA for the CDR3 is TGCGCCAGCAGCTGGGGCGACACACCCGACGGCTACACCTTC. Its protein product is CASSWGDTPDGYTF.

The CDR3 nucleotides are TGTGCCAGCAGTCGTTCAGGGGCCTATGGCTACACCTTC. It is translated as CASSRSGAYGYTF. The V and J genes are TRBV28 and TRBJ1-2; possible D gene TRBD1, 6 bases. From germline, CDR1 is MDHEN and CDR2 SYDVKM. Between the trimmed V and J ends, which lost 5 bases and 4 bases, there was a span of 11 bases. The CDR3 consists of 13 residues.

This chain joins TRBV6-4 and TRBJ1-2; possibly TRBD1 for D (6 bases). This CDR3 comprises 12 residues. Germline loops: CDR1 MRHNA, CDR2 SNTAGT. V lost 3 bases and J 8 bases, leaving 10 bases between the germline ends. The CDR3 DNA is TGTGCCAGCAGTGATCAGGGGAGAGGCTACACCTTC. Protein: CASSDQGRGYTF.

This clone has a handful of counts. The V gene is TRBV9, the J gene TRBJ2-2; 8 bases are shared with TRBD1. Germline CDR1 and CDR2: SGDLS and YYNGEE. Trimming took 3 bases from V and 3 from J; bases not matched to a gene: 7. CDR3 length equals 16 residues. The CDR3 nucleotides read TGTGCCAGCAGCGAGCGACAGGGGCGGGACACCGGGGAGCTGTTTTTT. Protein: CASSERQGRDTGELFF.

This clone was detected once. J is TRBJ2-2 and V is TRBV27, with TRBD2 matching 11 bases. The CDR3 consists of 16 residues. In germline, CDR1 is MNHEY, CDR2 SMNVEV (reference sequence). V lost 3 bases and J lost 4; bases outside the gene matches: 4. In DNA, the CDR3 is TGTGCCAGCAGTTTCAGCCTAGCGGGAGGCACCGGGGAGCTGTTTTTT. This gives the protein CASSFSLAGGTGELFF.

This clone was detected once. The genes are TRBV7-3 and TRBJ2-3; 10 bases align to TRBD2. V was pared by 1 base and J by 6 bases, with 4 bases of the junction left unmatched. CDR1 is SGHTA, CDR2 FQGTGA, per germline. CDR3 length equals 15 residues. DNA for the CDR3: TGTGCCAGCAGCTTAAGTAGCGGGAGGTCGGATACGCAGTATTTT. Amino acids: CASSLSSGRSDTQYF. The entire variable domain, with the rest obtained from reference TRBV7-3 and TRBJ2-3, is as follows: GAGVSQTPSNKVTEKGKYVELRCDPISGHTALYWYRQSLGQGPEFLIYFQGTGAADDSGLPNDRFFAVRPEGSVSTLKIQRTERGDSAVYLCASSLSSGRSDTQYFGPGTRLTVL.

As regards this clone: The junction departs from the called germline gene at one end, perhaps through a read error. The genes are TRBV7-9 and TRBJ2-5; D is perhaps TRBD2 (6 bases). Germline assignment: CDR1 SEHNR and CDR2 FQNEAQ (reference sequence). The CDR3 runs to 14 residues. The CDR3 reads CASSLASGAETQYF. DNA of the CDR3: TGTGCCAGCAGCCTAGCGAGTGGGGCGGAGACCCAGTACTTC.

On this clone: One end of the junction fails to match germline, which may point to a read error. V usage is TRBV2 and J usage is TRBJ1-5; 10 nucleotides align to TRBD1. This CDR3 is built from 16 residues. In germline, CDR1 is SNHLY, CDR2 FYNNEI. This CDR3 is CASSEGTGVGNQPQHF. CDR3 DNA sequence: TGTGCCAGCAGCGAAGGGACAGGGGTGGGCAATCAGCCCCAGCATTTT. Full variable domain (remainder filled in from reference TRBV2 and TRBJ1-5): EPEVTQTPSHQVTQMGQEVILRCVPISNHLYFYWYRQILGQKVEFLVSFYNNEISEKSEIFDDQFSVERPDGSNFTLKIRSTKLEDSAMYFCASSEGTGVGNQPQHFGDGTRLSIL.

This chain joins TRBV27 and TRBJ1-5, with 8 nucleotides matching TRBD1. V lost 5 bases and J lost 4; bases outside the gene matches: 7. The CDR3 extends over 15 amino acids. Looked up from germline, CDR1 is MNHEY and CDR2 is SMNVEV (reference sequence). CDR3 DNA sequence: TGTGCCAGCAGTCCGGACAGGGATTTAAATCAGCCCCAGCATTTT. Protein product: CASSPDRDLNQPQHF.

Here the CDR3 reads CASSIDELFTGELFF. CDR3 coding DNA: TGTGCCAGTAGTATAGATGAACTATTCACCGGGGAGCTGTTTTTT. This sequence joins TRBV19 and TRBJ2-2; D gene ambiguous. Trimming stripped 0 bases from V and 4 bases from J, with 9 bases between. CDR1 and CDR2 (germline): LNHDA, SQIVND (reference sequence). The CDR3 length is 15 residues.

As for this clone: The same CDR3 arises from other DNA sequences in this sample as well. CDR3 nucleotides: TGTGCCAGCAGCCAAGGGCAGGGCAATCAGCCCCAGCATTTT. Encoded protein: CASSQGQGNQPQHF. V usage is TRBV3-1 (or the pseudogene TRBV3-2) and J usage is TRBJ1-5, with D unresolved. Per the germline V gene, CDR1 is LGHDT and CDR2 is YNNKEL (reference sequence). The CDR3 is made up of 14 amino acids. Trimming took 1 base from V and 2 from J, leaving 6 bases between them.

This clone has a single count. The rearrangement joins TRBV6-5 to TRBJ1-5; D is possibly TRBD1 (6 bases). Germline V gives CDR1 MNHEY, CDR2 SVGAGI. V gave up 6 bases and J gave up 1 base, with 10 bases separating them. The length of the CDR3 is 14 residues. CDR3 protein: CASRIDRSNQPQHF. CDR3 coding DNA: TGTGCCAGCAGGATTGACAGGAGCAATCAGCCCCAGCATTTT.